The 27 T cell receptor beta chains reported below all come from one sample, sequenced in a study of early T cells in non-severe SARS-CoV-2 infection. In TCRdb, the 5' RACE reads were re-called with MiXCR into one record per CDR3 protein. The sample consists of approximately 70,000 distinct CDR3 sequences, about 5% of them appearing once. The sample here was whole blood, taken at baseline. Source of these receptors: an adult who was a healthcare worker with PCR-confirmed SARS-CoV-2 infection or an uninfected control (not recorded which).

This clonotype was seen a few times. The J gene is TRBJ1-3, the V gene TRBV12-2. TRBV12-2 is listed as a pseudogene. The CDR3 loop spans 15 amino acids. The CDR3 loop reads CASRLETDSGNTIYF. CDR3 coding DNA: TGTGCAAGTCGCCTCGAGACCGACTCTGGAAACACCATATATTTT.

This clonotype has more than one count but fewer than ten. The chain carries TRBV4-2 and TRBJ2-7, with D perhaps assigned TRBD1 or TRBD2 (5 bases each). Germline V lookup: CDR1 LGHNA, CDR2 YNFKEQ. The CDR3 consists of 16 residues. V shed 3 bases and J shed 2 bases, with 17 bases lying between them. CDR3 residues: CASSQLGTYEPYEQYF. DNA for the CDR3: TGTGCCAGCAGCCAGTTGGGGACGTACGAACCCTACGAGCAGTACTTC.

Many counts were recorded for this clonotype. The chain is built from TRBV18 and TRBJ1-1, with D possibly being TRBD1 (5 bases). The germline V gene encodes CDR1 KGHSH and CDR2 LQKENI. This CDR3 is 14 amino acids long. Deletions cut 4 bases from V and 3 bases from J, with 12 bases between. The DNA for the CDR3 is TGTGCCAGCTCACGAGTTGGGGGGGACACTGAAGCTTTCTTT. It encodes CASSRVGGDTEAFF. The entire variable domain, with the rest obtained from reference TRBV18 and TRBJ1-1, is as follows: NAGVMQNPRHLVRRRGQEARLRCSPMKGHSHVYWYRQLPEEGLKFMVYLQKENIIDESGMPKERFSAEFPKEGPSILRIQQVVRGDSAAYFCASSRVGGDTEAFFGQGTRLTVV.

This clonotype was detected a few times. CDR3 in amino acids: CASSAAPISTDTQYF. DNA for the CDR3: TGTGCCAGCAGTGCAGCCCCCATTAGCACAGATACGCAGTATTTT. The V gene is TRBV2, the J gene TRBJ2-3, with no clear D. V lost 4 bases, J lost 0 bases, and 11 bases lay in between. Germline V gene data show CDR1 as SNHLY and CDR2 as FYNNEI. This CDR3 has 15 residues. Complete variable domain (other parts from reference TRBV2 and TRBJ2-3): EPEVTQTPSHQVTQMGQEVILRCVPISNHLYFYWYRQILGQKVEFLVSFYNNEISEKSEIFDDQFSVERPDGSNFTLKIRSTKLEDSAMYFCASSAAPISTDTQYFGPGTRLTVL.

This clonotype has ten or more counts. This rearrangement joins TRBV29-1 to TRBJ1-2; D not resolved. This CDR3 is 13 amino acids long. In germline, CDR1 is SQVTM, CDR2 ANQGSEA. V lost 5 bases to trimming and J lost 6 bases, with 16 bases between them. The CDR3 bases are TGCAGCGTTCCTGGTCGTGTCGATCATGGCTACACCTTC. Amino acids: CSVPGRVDHGYTF.

The CDR3 region has the DNA TGTGCCAGCAGTGAAGGGACTAGCGGGAGGGCAAGTGAGCAGTTCTTC. This translates into CASSEGTSGRASEQFF. The chain carries TRBV2 and TRBJ2-1; 15 bases are shared with TRBD2. The CDR3 length is 16 residues. V lost 1 base to trimming and J lost 9 bases; unmatched junction nucleotides: 4. Germline V gives CDR1 SNHLY, CDR2 FYNNEI. Full variable domain (rest looked up from reference TRBV2 and TRBJ2-1): EPEVTQTPSHQVTQMGQEVILRCVPISNHLYFYWYRQILGQKVEFLVSFYNNEISEKSEIFDDQFSVERPDGSNFTLKIRSTKLEDSAMYFCASSEGTSGRASEQFFGPGTRLTVL.

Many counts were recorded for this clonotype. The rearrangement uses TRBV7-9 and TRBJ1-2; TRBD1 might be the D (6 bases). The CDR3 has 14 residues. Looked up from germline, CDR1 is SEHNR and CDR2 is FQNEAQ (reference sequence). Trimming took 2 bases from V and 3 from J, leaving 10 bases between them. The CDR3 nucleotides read TGTGCCAGCAGCTTAAGGACAGACTACTATGGCTACACCTTC. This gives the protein CASSLRTDYYGYTF.

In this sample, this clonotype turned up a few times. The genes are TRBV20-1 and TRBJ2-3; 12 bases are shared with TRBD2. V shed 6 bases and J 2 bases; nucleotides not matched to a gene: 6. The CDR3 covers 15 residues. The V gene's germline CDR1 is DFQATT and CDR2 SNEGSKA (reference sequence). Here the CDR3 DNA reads TGCAGTGCGGGAGGACTAGCGGGGTTCACAGATACGCAGTATTTT. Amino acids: CSAGGLAGFTDTQYF.

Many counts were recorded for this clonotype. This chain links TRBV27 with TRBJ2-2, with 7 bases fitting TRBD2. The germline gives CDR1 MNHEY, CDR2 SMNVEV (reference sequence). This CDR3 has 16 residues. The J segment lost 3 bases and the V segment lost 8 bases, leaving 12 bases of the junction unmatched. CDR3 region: CASSLLGRADTGELFF. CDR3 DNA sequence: TGTGCCAGCTCCTTATTGGGGAGGGCCGACACCGGGGAGCTGTTTTTT.

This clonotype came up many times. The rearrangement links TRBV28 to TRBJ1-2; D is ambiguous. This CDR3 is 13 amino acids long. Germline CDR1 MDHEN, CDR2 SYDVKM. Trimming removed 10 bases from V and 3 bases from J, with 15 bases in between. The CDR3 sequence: CAISGFGYYGYTF. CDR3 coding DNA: TGTGCCATTAGTGGGTTTGGGTACTATGGCTACACCTTC.

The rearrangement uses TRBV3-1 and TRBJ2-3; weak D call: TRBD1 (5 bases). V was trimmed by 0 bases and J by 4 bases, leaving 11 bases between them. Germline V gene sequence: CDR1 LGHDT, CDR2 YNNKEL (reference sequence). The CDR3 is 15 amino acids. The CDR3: CASSQEGTGPDTQYF. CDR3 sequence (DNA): TGTGCCAGCAGCCAAGAGGGAACAGGCCCAGATACGCAGTATTTT.

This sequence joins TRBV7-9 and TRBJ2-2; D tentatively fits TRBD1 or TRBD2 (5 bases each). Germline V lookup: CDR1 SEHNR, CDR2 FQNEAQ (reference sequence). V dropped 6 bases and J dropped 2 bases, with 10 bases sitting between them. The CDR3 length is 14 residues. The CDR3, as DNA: TGTGCCAGCAGGGGACCGACCAACACCGGGGAGCTGTTTTTT. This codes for CASRGPTNTGELFF.

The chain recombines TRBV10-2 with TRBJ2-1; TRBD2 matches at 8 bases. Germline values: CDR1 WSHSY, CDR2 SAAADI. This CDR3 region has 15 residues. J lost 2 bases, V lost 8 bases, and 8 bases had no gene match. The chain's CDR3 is CASRLRGGPYNEQFF. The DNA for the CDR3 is TGCGCCAGCCGCCTTCGCGGGGGGCCCTACAATGAGCAGTTCTTC.

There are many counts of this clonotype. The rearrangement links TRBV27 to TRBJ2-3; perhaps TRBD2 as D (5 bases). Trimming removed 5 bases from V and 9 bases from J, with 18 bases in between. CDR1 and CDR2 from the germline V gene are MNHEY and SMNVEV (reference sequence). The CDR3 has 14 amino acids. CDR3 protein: CASSLPSSGYTQYF. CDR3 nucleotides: TGTGCCAGCAGTCTTCCCAGTTCGGGGTACACGCAGTATTTT.

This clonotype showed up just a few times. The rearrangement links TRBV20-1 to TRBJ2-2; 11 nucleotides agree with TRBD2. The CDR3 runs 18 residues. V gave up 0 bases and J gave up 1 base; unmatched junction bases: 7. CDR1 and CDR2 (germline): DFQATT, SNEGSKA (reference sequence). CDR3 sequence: CSARDPLAGEWNTGELFF. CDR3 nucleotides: TGCAGTGCTAGAGATCCACTAGCGGGAGAATGGAACACCGGGGAGCTGTTTTTT.

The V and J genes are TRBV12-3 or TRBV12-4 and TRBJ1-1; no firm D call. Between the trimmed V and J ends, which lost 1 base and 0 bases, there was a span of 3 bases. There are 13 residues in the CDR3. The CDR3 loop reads CASSLGMNTEAFF. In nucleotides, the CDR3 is TGTGCCAGCAGTTTAGGGATGAACACTGAAGCTTTCTTT.

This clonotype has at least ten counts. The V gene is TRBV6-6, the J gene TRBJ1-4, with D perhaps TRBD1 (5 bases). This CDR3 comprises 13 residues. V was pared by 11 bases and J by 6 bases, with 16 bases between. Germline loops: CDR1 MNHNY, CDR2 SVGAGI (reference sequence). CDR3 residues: CAATGRPDEKLFF. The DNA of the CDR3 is TGTGCCGCAACGGGACGGCCGGATGAAAAACTGTTTTTT.

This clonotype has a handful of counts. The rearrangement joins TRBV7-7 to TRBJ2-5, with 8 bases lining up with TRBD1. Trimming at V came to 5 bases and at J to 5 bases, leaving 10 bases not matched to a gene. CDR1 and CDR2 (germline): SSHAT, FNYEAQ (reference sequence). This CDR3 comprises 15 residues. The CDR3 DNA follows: TGTGCCAGCAGCGTCGGTAACAGGGGGTGGGAGACCCAGTACTTC. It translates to CASSVGNRGWETQYF.

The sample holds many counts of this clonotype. This CDR3 is CSAGERDHGYTF. Here the CDR3 DNA reads TGCAGTGCTGGGGAAAGGGACCATGGCTACACCTTC. The chain recombines TRBV20-1 with TRBJ1-2; D may be TRBD1 (5 bases). The CDR3 extends over 12 amino acids. CDR1 and CDR2 from the germline V gene are DFQATT and SNEGSKA (reference sequence). V lost 5 bases to trimming and J lost 6 bases, with 13 bases between them.

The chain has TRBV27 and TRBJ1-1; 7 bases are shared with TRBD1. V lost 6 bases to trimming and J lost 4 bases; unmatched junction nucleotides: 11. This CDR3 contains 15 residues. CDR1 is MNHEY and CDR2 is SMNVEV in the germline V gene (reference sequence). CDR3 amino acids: CASRGGGQLLTEAFF. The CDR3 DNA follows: TGTGCCAGCAGGGGCGGGGGACAGTTACTCACTGAAGCTTTCTTT.

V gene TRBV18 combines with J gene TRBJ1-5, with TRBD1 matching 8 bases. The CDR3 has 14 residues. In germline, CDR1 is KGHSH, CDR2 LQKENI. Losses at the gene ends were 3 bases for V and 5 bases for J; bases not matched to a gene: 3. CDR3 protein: CASSPTDRDQPQHF. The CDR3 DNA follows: TGTGCCAGCTCACCCACGGACAGGGATCAGCCCCAGCATTTT.

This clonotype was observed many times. The chain's CDR3 is CASSQGIARSYEQYF. The CDR3 coding sequence is TGCGCCAGCAGCCAAGGGATAGCGCGATCCTACGAGCAGTACTTC. The chain uses TRBV4-1 and TRBJ2-7, with D possibly being TRBD2 (5 bases). From germline, CDR1 is MGHRA and CDR2 YSYEKL. The CDR3 extends over 15 amino acids. The V end lost 1 base, the J end lost 1 base, and 11 bases lay between the germline ends.

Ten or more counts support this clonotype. Written as DNA, the CDR3 is TGTGCCAGCAGGCCTACGGGGGGGGACGAGCAGTACTTC. Its translation: CASRPTGGDEQYF. The chain uses TRBV27 and TRBJ2-7; TRBD2 matches 8 bases. V shed 6 bases and J 5 bases; nucleotides not matched to a gene: 6. The CDR3 is 13 amino acids. Looked up from germline, CDR1 is MNHEY and CDR2 is SMNVEV (reference sequence).

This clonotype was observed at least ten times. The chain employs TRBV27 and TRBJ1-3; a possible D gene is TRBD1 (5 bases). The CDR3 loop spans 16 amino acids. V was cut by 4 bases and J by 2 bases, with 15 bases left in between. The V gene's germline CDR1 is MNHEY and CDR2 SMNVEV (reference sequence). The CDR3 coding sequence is TGTGCCAGCAGTTCGACAGTTCCAGCAGCTGGAAACACCATATATTTT. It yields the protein CASSSTVPAAGNTIYF.

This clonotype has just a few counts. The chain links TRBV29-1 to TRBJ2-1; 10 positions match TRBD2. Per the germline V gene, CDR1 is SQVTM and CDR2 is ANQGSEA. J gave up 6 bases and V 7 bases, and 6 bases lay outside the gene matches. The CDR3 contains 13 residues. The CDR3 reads CSGQLAGGNEQFF. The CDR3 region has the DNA TGCAGCGGACAGTTAGCGGGAGGCAATGAGCAGTTCTTC.

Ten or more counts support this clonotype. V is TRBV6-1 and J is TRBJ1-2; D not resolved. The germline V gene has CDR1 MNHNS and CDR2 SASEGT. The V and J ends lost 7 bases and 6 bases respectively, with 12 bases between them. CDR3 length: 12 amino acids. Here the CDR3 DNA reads TGTGCCAGCACCCATTTGAATAATGGCTACACCTTC. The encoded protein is CASTHLNNGYTF.

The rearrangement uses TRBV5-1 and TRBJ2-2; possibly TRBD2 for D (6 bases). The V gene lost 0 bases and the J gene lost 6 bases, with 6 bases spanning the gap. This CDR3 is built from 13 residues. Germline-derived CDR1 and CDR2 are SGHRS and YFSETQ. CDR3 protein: CASSLASAGELFF. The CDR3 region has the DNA TGCGCCAGCAGCTTGGCTAGCGCCGGGGAGCTGTTTTTT. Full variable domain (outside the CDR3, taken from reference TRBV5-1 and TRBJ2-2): KAGVTQTPRYLIKTRGQQVTLSCSPISGHRSVSWYQQTPGQGLQFLFEYFSETQRNKGNFPGRFSGRQFSNSRSEMNVSTLELGDSALYLCASSLASAGELFFGEGSRLTVL.